The 6 T cell receptor beta chains given below trace back to one sample, sequenced in a study of blood T cell repertoires in COVID-19. Assay: immunoSEQ multiplex PCR; the TCRdb copy retains only in-frame clones and omits some. This sample has 95,000 to 150,000 clones, with 70% to 75% found just once. The sequencing input was peripheral blood. Receptor source: a man aged 55 to 70 with acute or convalescent COVID-19.

This clone has only a few counts. The rearrangement uses TRBV6-5 and TRBJ2-3; 9 bases match TRBD1. Per germline, CDR1 MNHEY and CDR2 SVGAGI. The CDR3 runs 16 residues. The V and J ends lost 0 bases and 3 bases, in that order; junction bases with no gene match: 4. Written as DNA, the CDR3 is TGTGCCAGCAGTTACTCGGCGGACAGGGGAACAGATACGCAGTATTTT. Translated: CASSYSADRGTDTQYF.

The J gene is TRBJ1-2, the V gene TRBV30; tentatively, D is TRBD1 (5 bases). The CDR3 runs 14 residues. V shed 1 base and J shed 0 bases, with 9 bases lying between them. Germline loops: CDR1 GTSNPN, CDR2 SVGIG (reference sequence). The CDR3, as DNA: TGTGCCTGGAGTGGTGGGGGGACTAACTATGGCTACACCTTC. Translated: CAWSGGGTNYGYTF.

The chain joins TRBV5-1 to TRBJ1-1, with TRBD1 matching 11 bases. The CDR3 consists of 15 residues. The V and J ends lost 2 bases and 11 bases, in that order; junction bases with no gene match: 11. Germline CDR1 SGHRS, CDR2 YFSETQ. CDR3 in amino acids: CASSFHPGQGAQAFF. The CDR3 bases are TGCGCCAGCAGCTTCCACCCAGGACAGGGGGCGCAGGCTTTCTTT.

The J gene is TRBJ2-3, the V gene TRBV3-1 (or the pseudogene TRBV3-2); TRBD2 aligns across 9 bases. The CDR3 spans 16 residues. V trimming: 4 bases; J trimming: 2 bases; junction bases outside the gene matches: 7. Germline V gene lookup returns CDR1 LGHDT and CDR2 YNNKEL (reference sequence). The CDR3 loop is CASSLEAGGLTDTQYF. In nucleotides, the CDR3 is TGTGCCAGCAGCCTAGAAGCGGGGGGCCTCACAGATACGCAGTATTTT.

The V gene is TRBV13, the J gene TRBJ1-1; D call uncertain. Trimming stripped 5 bases from V and 1 base from J, with 8 bases between. The CDR3 totals 13 residues. Germline values: CDR1 PRHDT, CDR2 FYEKMQ (reference sequence). The CDR3 DNA follows: TGTGCCAGCAGCGCAGGCAGGAACACTGAAGCTTTCTTT. Residues: CASSAGRNTEAFF.

The V and J genes are TRBV19 and TRBJ1-5, with D uncertain. This CDR3 region has 15 residues. Germline CDR1 is LNHDA and CDR2 is SQIVND (reference sequence). With 0 bases removed from V and 6 bases from J, the gap between germline ends came to 12 bases. Written as DNA, the CDR3 is TGTGCCAGTAGTATAGATGGAGCCGGTGGTCAGCCCCAGCATTTT. Translation: CASSIDGAGGQPQHF. The full variable domain, rest sourced from reference TRBV19 and TRBJ1-5, is DGGITQSPKYLFRKEGQNVTLSCEQNLNHDAMYWYRQDPGQGLRLIYYSQIVNDFQKGDIAEGYSVSREKKESFPLTVTSAQKNPTAFYLCASSIDGAGGQPQHFGDGTRLSIL.